These 26 T cell receptor beta chains share one sample of origin, sequenced in a study of T cell changes during pregnancy in multiple sclerosis (dated by TCRdb to the late 2010s). Library prep was done by the immunoSEQ multiplex PCR assay. TCRdb provides this immuneACCESS table in a form limited to in-frame rearrangements. Some clones are lacking; in checked studies, under half of them reflect an unresolved V gene, and why the rest are absent is not known. The sample table contains roughly 70,000 clones; only one count was recorded for about nine tenths of them. The top ten constitute about 2.3% of the sample. This specimen was peripheral blood, taken in the first trimester of pregnancy. Receptors were obtained from a female donor with multiple sclerosis, enrolled in a pregnancy study.

The J gene is TRBJ2-5, the V gene TRBV28, with 10 bases identical to TRBD2. V was pared by 7 bases and J by 5 bases, with 13 bases of the junction left unmatched. The CDR3 consists of 16 residues. Germline V gene lookup returns CDR1 MDHEN and CDR2 SYDVKM. The CDR3 loop is CASISLASGSGETQYF. The DNA of the CDR3 is TGTGCCAGCATCTCACTGGCTAGCGGGAGTGGGGAGACCCAGTACTTC.

The CDR3, as DNA: TGTGCCAGCTCACCGTCCAACCGGGACAGCTACGGCTACACCTTC. This translates into CASSPSNRDSYGYTF. J is TRBJ1-2 and V is TRBV18, with 7 bases that match TRBD1. The CDR3 consists of 15 residues. The V and J ends lost 3 bases and 8 bases, in that order; junction bases with no gene match: 12. The germline V gene has CDR1 KGHSH and CDR2 LQKENI.

The rearrangement uses TRBV7-9 and TRBJ1-2; TRBD1 matches at 9 bases. This CDR3 comprises 16 residues. V shed 5 bases and J 8 bases; nucleotides not matched to a gene: 15. CDR1 and CDR2 from the germline V gene are SEHNR and FQNEAQ (reference sequence). The CDR3 spells CASSPPLQGADRGYTF. The CDR3 DNA sequence: TGTGCCAGCAGCCCCCCCTTACAGGGGGCTGATCGGGGCTACACCTTC.

The rearrangement uses TRBV2 and TRBJ2-5; 10 nucleotides line up with TRBD1. Trimming at V came to 0 bases and at J to 2 bases, leaving 6 bases not matched to a gene. This CDR3 spans 17 amino acids. Germline lookup yields CDR1 SNHLY and CDR2 FYNNEI. CDR3 in amino acids: CASSEARGGQGQETQYF. Written as DNA, the CDR3 is TGTGCCAGCAGTGAAGCCCGAGGGGGACAGGGGCAAGAGACCCAGTACTTC.

Here the CDR3 reads CASSPGQGQETQYF. The CDR3 DNA sequence: TGTGCCAGCAGTCCAGGACAGGGCCAAGAGACCCAGTACTTC. The chain uses TRBV6-5 and TRBJ2-5, with 8 bases aligning to TRBD1. This CDR3 is 14 amino acids long. V shed 5 bases and J 1 base; nucleotides not matched to a gene: 3. From germline, CDR1 is MNHEY and CDR2 SVGAGI.

This clone was seen once. J is TRBJ1-3 and V is TRBV7-9; D unresolved. V lost 5 bases, J lost 0 bases, and 11 bases lay in between. The CDR3 has 15 residues. From germline, CDR1 is SEHNR and CDR2 FQNEAQ (reference sequence). Here the CDR3 DNA reads TGTGCCAGCAGCGTTACAGCTTTCTCTGGAAACACCATATATTTT. Amino acid sequence: CASSVTAFSGNTIYF.

The chain recombines TRBV23-1 with TRBJ2-5; D is unresolved. TRBV23-1 is an ORF, with its function uncertain. The CDR3 has 12 amino acids. Trimming cost V 3 bases and J 3 bases, with 5 bases left between them. The CDR3 bases are TGCGCCAGCAGTCATTCGGAAGAGACCCAGTACTTC. This sequence encodes CASSHSEETQYF.

This sequence joins TRBV23-1 and TRBJ2-1, with D possibly matching TRBD2 (6 bases). TRBV23-1 is given ORF status, its function remaining uncertain. V lost 10 bases, J lost 1 base, and 11 bases lay in between. This CDR3 spans 13 amino acids. CDR3 coding DNA: TGCGCCACCCCTGGGGGGTCCTACAATGAGCAGTTCTTC. Encoded protein: CATPGGSYNEQFF.

The rearrangement uses TRBV18 and TRBJ2-2, with a weak D call TRBD2 (5 bases). Germline V lookup: CDR1 KGHSH, CDR2 LQKENI. The CDR3 runs to 16 residues. V lost 1 base and J 0 bases, leaving 9 bases between the germline ends. CDR3 sequence reads: CASSPRSGTNTGELFF. The CDR3 DNA sequence: TGTGCCAGCTCACCACGATCGGGGACGAACACCGGGGAGCTGTTTTTT.

The chain joins TRBV4-1 to TRBJ2-3; no clear D. This CDR3 is built from 16 residues. Germline CDR1 and CDR2: MGHRA and YSYEKL. Trimming removed 0 bases at V and 0 bases at J, with 10 bases between. DNA of the CDR3: TGCGCCAGCAGCCAAGAAAGCCCGCTTAGCACAGATACGCAGTATTTT. This codes for CASSQESPLSTDTQYF.

Only one count was recorded for this clone. The chain joins TRBV28 to TRBJ2-2; TRBD2 matches at 8 bases. V was pared by 3 bases and J by 6 bases, with 9 bases of the junction left unmatched. The CDR3 is 16 residues long. CDR1 and CDR2 from the germline V gene are MDHEN and SYDVKM. CDR3 amino acids: CASSFPFAGGSGELFF. As DNA, the CDR3 is TGTGCCAGCAGTTTTCCCTTCGCGGGAGGCTCCGGGGAGCTGTTTTTT.

The V call is TRBV7-9, the J call TRBJ2-2; 7 nucleotides line up with TRBD1. After removal of 2 bases from V and 4 bases from J, the junction contained 4 bases not matched to a gene. The CDR3 is 15 amino acids. The V gene's germline CDR1 is SEHNR and CDR2 FQNEAQ (reference sequence). This CDR3 reads CASSLRDSPTGELFF. CDR3 nucleotide sequence: TGTGCCAGCAGCTTAAGGGACAGTCCCACCGGGGAGCTGTTTTTT.

This clone occurred a few times. The chain has TRBV7-9 and TRBJ2-1; D is unclear. The ends were cut back, 4 bases at V and 3 bases at J, with 10 bases in the middle. CDR1 and CDR2 (germline): SEHNR, FQNEAQ (reference sequence). The CDR3 runs to 14 residues. The CDR3 DNA follows: TGTGCCAGCAGCTGGATGTACAGCTACAATGAGCAGTTCTTC. Its protein product is CASSWMYSYNEQFF.

This clone was picked up a small number of times. The chain employs TRBV6-1 and TRBJ1-6; 7 bases line up with TRBD1. Unmatched junction bases numbered 8, after V lost 0 bases and J lost 9 bases. This CDR3 contains 16 residues. The germline V gene encodes CDR1 MNHNS and CDR2 SASEGT. The CDR3 region has the DNA TGTGCCAGCAGTGAAGCGGGGGGACAGCCTTCTTCACCCCTCCACTTT. Its protein product is CASSEAGGQPSSPLHF.

V is TRBV30 and J is TRBJ2-3, with 10 nucleotides matching TRBD1. Germline V gives CDR1 GTSNPN, CDR2 SVGIG (reference sequence). With 2 bases clipped from V and 4 bases from J, the junction kept 6 bases outside the gene matches. The CDR3 spans 15 residues. CDR3 nucleotide sequence: TGTGCCTGGAGTTCGGGACAGGGGCGCGCAGATACGCAGTATTTT. Protein product: CAWSSGQGRADTQYF.

V is TRBV28 and J is TRBJ2-1; D is unclear. The CDR3 has 15 residues. Deletions cut 5 bases from V and 1 base from J, with 12 bases between. Germline CDR1 is MDHEN and CDR2 is SYDVKM. The CDR3 is CASSPPQESYNEQFF. CDR3 in DNA: TGTGCCAGCAGTCCCCCCCAAGAGTCCTACAATGAGCAGTTCTTC.

V gene TRBV6-5 combines with J gene TRBJ1-1; D is unclear. This CDR3 region has 16 residues. The V gene's germline CDR1 is MNHEY and CDR2 SVGAGI. V was pared by 2 bases and J by 1 base, with 14 bases between. CDR3 bases: TGTGCCAGCAGTTACCGGGGAGTAGGAGAGAACACTGAAGCTTTCTTT. This sequence encodes CASSYRGVGENTEAFF.

V is TRBV28 and J is TRBJ2-7; D is perhaps TRBD2 (5 bases). Trimming pared 6 bases from V and 9 bases from J, leaving 21 bases between. The CDR3 has 14 residues. Germline-derived CDR1 and CDR2 are MDHEN and SYDVKM. The chain's CDR3 is CASSLGGQGGGQYF. DNA of the CDR3: TGTGCCAGCAGCCTGGGCGGGCAAGGAGGAGGGCAGTACTTC.

This chain joins TRBV7-8 and TRBJ2-7; D might be TRBD2 (5 bases). V gave up 1 base and J gave up 0 bases, with 10 bases separating them. Germline V lookup: CDR1 SGHVS, CDR2 FQNEAQ. This CDR3 is 15 amino acids long. The CDR3 spells CASSLVGGSSYEQYF. The CDR3, as DNA: TGTGCCAGCAGCTTAGTTGGAGGCAGCTCCTACGAGCAGTACTTC.

V and J are TRBV9 and TRBJ2-1; D remains unclear. Between the trimmed V and J ends, which lost 0 bases and 2 bases, there was a span of 6 bases. Germline V gives CDR1 SGDLS, CDR2 YYNGEE. The CDR3 loop spans 14 amino acids. The CDR3 DNA follows: TGTGCCAGCAGCGTAGGCCCGGCCTACAATGAGCAGTTCTTC. Residues: CASSVGPAYNEQFF.

This chain's CDR3 is CASSFQGAEDGYTF. CDR3 bases: TGCGCCAGCAGCTTTCAGGGGGCCGAGGATGGCTACACCTTC. This rearrangement joins TRBV5-1 to TRBJ1-2, with TRBD1 matching 8 bases. Per germline, CDR1 SGHRS and CDR2 YFSETQ. This CDR3 has 14 amino acids. With 2 bases clipped from V and 6 bases from J, the junction kept 6 bases outside the gene matches.

The genes are TRBV28 and TRBJ2-5; 7 nucleotides line up with TRBD2. V was pared by 3 bases and J by 2 bases, with 6 bases of the junction left unmatched. The germline V gene encodes CDR1 MDHEN and CDR2 SYDVKM. The CDR3 has 15 amino acids. The CDR3 DNA sequence: TGTGCCAGCAGTTTGTTCGGGGGAGGGCAAGAGACCCAGTACTTC. Its translation is CASSLFGGGQETQYF.

The rearrangement joins TRBV15 to TRBJ2-7; D is undetermined. The CDR3 contains 16 residues. In germline, CDR1 is LNHNV, CDR2 YYDKDF (reference sequence). Trimming took 1 base from V and 0 from J, leaving 13 bases between them. The CDR3 spells CATSRVGRLTSYEQYF. In nucleotides, the CDR3 is TGTGCCACCAGCAGAGTGGGCAGATTAACCTCCTACGAGCAGTACTTC.

The V gene is TRBV7-3, the J gene TRBJ1-4; D may be TRBD1 (6 bases). The V end was cut by 7 bases, the J end by 5 bases, with 14 bases between. Germline V CDR1 and CDR2: SGHTA, FQGTGA. The CDR3 runs 14 residues. The CDR3 here is CASIKDRTNEKLFF. The CDR3 DNA sequence: TGTGCCAGCATCAAAGACAGGACAAATGAAAAACTGTTTTTT.

The V and J genes are TRBV25-1 and TRBJ2-1; maybe TRBD2 (6 bases). CDR1 and CDR2 (germline): MGHDK, SYGVNS. The V gene lost 3 bases and the J gene lost 3 bases, with 9 bases spanning the gap. The length of the CDR3 is 14 residues. CDR3 sequence (DNA): TGTGCCAGCAGTGACCCGGGGGACTACAATGAGCAGTTCTTC. Its protein is CASSDPGDYNEQFF.

Details on this clone: An end of the junction differs from the germline gene, which may be a read error. V and J are TRBV7-9 and TRBJ2-7, with a possible D match to TRBD1 (6 bases). Per the germline V gene, CDR1 is SEHNR and CDR2 is FQNEAQ (reference sequence). CDR3 length equals 12 residues. CDR3 in DNA: TGTGCCAGCAGCCCTCCTTACCGGGACATAGACTTC. Encoded protein: CASSPPYRDIDF.